This passage covers 6 T cell receptor beta chains from one sample sequenced in a study of T cell repertoires in cytomegalovirus infection. TCRdb reanalysed the reads using MiXCR and keeps one entry per CDR3 protein. The sample consists of approximately 770,000 distinct CDR3 sequences, around 29% of them appearing once. No antigen has been identified for these receptors. The specimen comprised cultured CD8+ T cells from PBMCs, sampled from culture after CMV antigen stimulation. The source of these receptors is a human donor in good health (CMV status not recorded). Some clones in this sample may be carry-over from other donors' samples.

J is TRBJ2-7 and V is TRBV27, with D tentatively TRBD1 (6 bases). Germline-derived CDR1 and CDR2 are MNHEY and SMNVEV (reference sequence). CDR3 length equals 13 residues. V lost 6 bases to trimming and J lost 6 bases, with 15 bases between them. CDR3 amino acids: CASRGARGSEQYV. The CDR3 coding sequence is TGTGCCAGCAGGGGGGCCCGGGGATCCGAGCAGTACGTC.

V and J are TRBV7-2 and TRBJ1-3, with D possibly being TRBD1 (6 bases). Trimming shortened V by 5 bases and J by 2 bases, and 13 bases separated the two germline ends. In germline, CDR1 is SGHTA, CDR2 FQGNSA. The CDR3 loop spans 15 amino acids. The CDR3 sequence: CASSARGGAGNTIYF. The CDR3 coding sequence is TGTGCCAGCAGCGCAAGAGGGGGGGCTGGAAACACCATATATTTT.

The chain recombines TRBV7-9 with TRBJ2-5; no clear D. CDR3 length: 13 residues. The ends were cut back, 5 bases at V and 5 bases at J, with 12 bases in the middle. Looked up from germline, CDR1 is SEHNR and CDR2 is FQNEAQ (reference sequence). The CDR3 spells CASSRTAGETQYF. The CDR3, as DNA: TGTGCCAGCAGCAGGACCGCCGGGGAGACCCAGTACTTC.

The chain combines TRBV6-5 with TRBJ2-2; tentative D call: TRBD2 (6 bases). Trimming cost V 7 bases and J 3 bases, with 21 bases left between them. The CDR3 sequence is 17 residues long. In germline, CDR1 is MNHEY, CDR2 SVGAGI. The DNA of the CDR3 is TGTGCCAGCAATCGACTACCGGGACTGGGGCACACCGGGGAGCTGTTTTTT. It is translated as CASNRLPGLGHTGELFF.

This clonotype was recorded a few times. The chain carries TRBV6-1 and TRBJ2-2; D is tentatively TRBD1 or TRBD2 (5 bases each). The CDR3 sequence is 14 residues long. V was trimmed by 4 bases and J by 5 bases, leaving 11 bases between them. The germline V gene encodes CDR1 MNHNS and CDR2 SASEGT. DNA for the CDR3: TGTGCCAGCAGTGGAGGGGTGGGGACCGGGGAGCTGTTTTTT. As protein: CASSGGVGTGELFF.

This clonotype was seen a handful of times. The J gene is TRBJ2-7, the V gene TRBV4-1; 11 bases agree with TRBD1. Germline-derived CDR1 and CDR2 are MGHRA and YSYEKL. The CDR3 contains 15 residues. With V trimmed by 4 bases and J by 3 bases, 5 bases remained unmatched. CDR3 protein: CASSPWTGGLYEQYF. The CDR3 region has the DNA TGCGCCAGCAGCCCCTGGACAGGGGGCCTCTACGAGCAGTACTTC.